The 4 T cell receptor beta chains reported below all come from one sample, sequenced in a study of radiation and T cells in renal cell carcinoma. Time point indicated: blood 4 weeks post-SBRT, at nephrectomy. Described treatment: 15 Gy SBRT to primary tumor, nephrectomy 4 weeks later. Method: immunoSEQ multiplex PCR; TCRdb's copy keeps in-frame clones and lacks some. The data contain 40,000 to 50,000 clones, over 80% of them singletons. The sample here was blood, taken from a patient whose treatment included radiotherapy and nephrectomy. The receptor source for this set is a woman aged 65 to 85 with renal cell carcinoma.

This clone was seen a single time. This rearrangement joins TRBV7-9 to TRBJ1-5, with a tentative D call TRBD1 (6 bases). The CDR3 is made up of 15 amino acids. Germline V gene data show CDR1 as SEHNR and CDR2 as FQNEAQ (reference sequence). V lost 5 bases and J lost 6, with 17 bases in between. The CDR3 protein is CASSLEGESTQPQHF. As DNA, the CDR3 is TGTGCCAGCAGCCTAGAGGGGGAATCTACTCAGCCCCAGCATTTT.

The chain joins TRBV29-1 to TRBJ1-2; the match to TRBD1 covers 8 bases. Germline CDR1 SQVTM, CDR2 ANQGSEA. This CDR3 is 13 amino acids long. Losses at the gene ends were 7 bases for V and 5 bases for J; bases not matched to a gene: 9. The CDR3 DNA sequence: TGCAGCGCCAGGACAGGGCCGGGGTATGGCTACACCTTC. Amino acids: CSARTGPGYGYTF.

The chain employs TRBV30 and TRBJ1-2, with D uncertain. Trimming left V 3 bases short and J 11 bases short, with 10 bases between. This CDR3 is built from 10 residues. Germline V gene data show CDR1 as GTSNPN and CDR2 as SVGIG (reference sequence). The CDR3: CAWSPVRYTF. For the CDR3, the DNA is TGTGCCTGGAGCCCTGTTCGGTACACCTTC. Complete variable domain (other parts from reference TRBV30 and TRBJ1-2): SQTIHQWPATLVQPVGSPLSLECTVEGTSNPNLYWYRQAAGRGLQLLFYSVGIGQISSEVPQNLSASRPQDRQFILSSKKLLLSDSGFYLCAWSPVRYTFGSGTRLTVV.

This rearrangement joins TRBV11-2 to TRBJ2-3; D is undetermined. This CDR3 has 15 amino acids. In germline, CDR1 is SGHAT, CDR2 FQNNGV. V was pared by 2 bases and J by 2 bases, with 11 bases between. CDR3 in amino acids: CASSLFPQPTDTQYF. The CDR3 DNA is TGTGCCAGCAGCTTATTCCCGCAGCCCACAGATACGCAGTATTTT.